This T cell receptor (beta chain) is from a study of OX40 agonist ivuxolimab in advanced cancers. TCRdb keeps only in-frame clones here, not all; method: immunoSEQ multiplex PCR. The table has 90,000 to 100,000 clones, around 83% seen once. CDR3 length equals 15 residues. Germline lookup yields CDR1 MDHEN and CDR2 SYDVKM. Trimming at V came to 8 bases and at J to 6 bases, leaving 13 bases not matched to a gene. The sequences come from CD4+ or CD8+ T cells sorted from blood, collected in a trial of the OX40 agonist ivuxolimab. The rearrangement joins TRBV28 to TRBJ2-1; 7 nucleotides agree with TRBD2. This TCR was sampled from an adult with an advanced solid tumor such as melanoma, head and neck, liver or kidney cancer. The CDR3 region has the DNA TGTGCCAGCCCACCCCTAGCGGCTCCCCCCAATGAGCAGTTCTTC. Translation gives CASPPLAAPPNEQFF.